This T cell receptor beta chain was identified in a study of cytomegalovirus exposure and HLA in healthy donors. Each donor's status was that of a healthy bone marrow donor. PCR involved 60 Vbeta and 13 Jbeta primers. Measured with immunoSEQ multiplex PCR; TCRdb has only the in-frame clones, and not every one. The profile shows under 150,000 clones, 75% to 85% of them singletons. The CDR3 sequence is 13 residues long. CDR1 SGHRS and CDR2 YFSETQ come from the germline V gene. V lost 4 bases to trimming and J lost 5 bases, with 12 bases between them. Findings of the study overall: The dataset shows that most TCR sequences were rare, while some public TCRs occurred in many donors. There were under 200 TCR beta chains listed as cytomegalovirus-associated. Prediction of most subjects' HLA-A and HLA-B alleles by TCR beta sequences was reportedly accurate.

A word on this clone: Its target is not known.

The sequence was collected from a man in his fifties or sixties in good health and CMV-seronegative. This chain uses TRBV5-1 with TRBJ2-5, with D perhaps TRBD2 (5 bases). The sample comprised PBMCs. CDR3 region: CASSPHPGETQYF. CDR3 bases: TGCGCCAGCAGCCCACACCCGGGGGAGACCCAGTACTTC.